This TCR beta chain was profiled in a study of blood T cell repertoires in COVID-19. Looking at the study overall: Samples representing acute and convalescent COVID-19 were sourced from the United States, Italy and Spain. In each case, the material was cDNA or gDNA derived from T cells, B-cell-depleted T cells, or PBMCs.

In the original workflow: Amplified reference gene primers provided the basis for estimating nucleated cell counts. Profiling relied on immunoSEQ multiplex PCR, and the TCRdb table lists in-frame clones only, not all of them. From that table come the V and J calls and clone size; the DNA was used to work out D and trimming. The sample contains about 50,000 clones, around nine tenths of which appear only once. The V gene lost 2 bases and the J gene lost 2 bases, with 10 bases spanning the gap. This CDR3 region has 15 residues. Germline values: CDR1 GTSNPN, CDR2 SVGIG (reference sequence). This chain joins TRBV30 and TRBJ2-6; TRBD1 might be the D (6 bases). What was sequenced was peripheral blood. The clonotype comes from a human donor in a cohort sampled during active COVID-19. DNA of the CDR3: TGTGCCTGGAGTAACACAGGGACTGGGGCCAACGTCCTGACTTTC. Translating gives CAWSNTGTGANVLTF.